These 9 T cell receptor beta chains came from one sample sequenced in a study of metastatic and nonmetastatic thyroid tumors. MiXCR reprocessed the PCR reads for TCRdb. The sample records around 45,000 clones, 15% to 20% being singletons. Ahead of thyroid surgery, no patient had received treatment of any kind. Input material: blood. Receptor source: a female donor with papillary thyroid cancer or a benign thyroid nodule (not recorded which). Some clones in this sample may be carry-over from other donors' samples.

The rearrangement joins TRBV20-1 to TRBJ2-1; 16 bases map to TRBD2. This CDR3 contains 16 residues. CDR1 is DFQATT, CDR2 SNEGSKA, per germline (reference sequence). V was clipped by 4 bases and J by 7 bases; unmatched bases: 7. In DNA form, the CDR3 reads TGCAGTGCTACGGGACTAGCGGGAGGGCCGGCTAATGAGCAGTTCTTC. This sequence encodes CSATGLAGGPANEQFF.

For this clone: The germline gene is not matched at one end of the junction; a read error may be the cause. The rearrangement joins TRBV6-1 to TRBJ1-1; a weak D match, TRBD1 (5 bases). Germline assignment: CDR1 MNHNS and CDR2 SASEGT. There are 13 residues in the CDR3. CDR3 region: CASSPGLNTEAFF. The CDR3 DNA reads as TGTGCCAGCAGTCCGGGGCTGAACACCGAAGCTTTCTTT.

This clone showed up just a few times. The rearrangement uses TRBV6-5 and TRBJ1-6; D possibly corresponds to TRBD1 (6 bases). This CDR3 is built from 17 residues. Germline CDR1 and CDR2: MNHEY and SVGAGI. V was shortened by 6 bases and J by 1 base, with 16 bases between the two germline ends. This CDR3 is CASRSSGVGSYNSPLHF. The CDR3 DNA follows: TGTGCCAGCAGGTCCTCAGGGGTAGGATCCTATAATTCACCCCTCCACTTT.

This clone was found a few times. A much larger clonotype is one base distant, so this may be a read error. The rearrangement joins TRBV5-1 to TRBJ1-1; no clear D. This CDR3 region has 15 residues. Germline values: CDR1 SGHRS, CDR2 YFSETQ. The CDR3 here is CAGSSGFLGSTEAFF. The DNA of the CDR3 is TGCGCCGGCAGCTCGGGGTTTTTGGGTTCCACTGAAGCTTTCTTT.

This clone occurred many times. V usage is TRBV11-2 and J usage is TRBJ2-7; D may be TRBD1 (5 bases). V was trimmed by 5 bases and J by 0 bases, leaving 11 bases between them. The CDR3 is made up of 14 amino acids. Germline V CDR1 and CDR2: SGHAT, FQNNGV. The CDR3 reads CASSARQSSYEQYF. The CDR3 DNA follows: TGTGCCAGCAGCGCCCGACAGAGCTCCTACGAGCAGTACTTC.

In its sample, this clone was seen many times. The V and J genes are TRBV19 and TRBJ1-5; no firm D call. The V end was cut by 7 bases, the J end by 6 bases, with 13 bases between. This CDR3 has 13 amino acids. Per the germline V gene, CDR1 is LNHDA and CDR2 is SQIVND (reference sequence). In nucleotides, the CDR3 is TGTGCCAGTAACTTAGGCGGCGGTCAGCCCCAGCATTTT. This encodes CASNLGGGQPQHF.

There are many counts of this clone. The chain joins TRBV11-2 to TRBJ1-1, with TRBD1 matching over 7 bases. CDR3 size: 13 residues. V was clipped by 6 bases and J by 1 base; unmatched bases: 2. Germline V gene lookup returns CDR1 SGHAT and CDR2 FQNNGV. The CDR3 spells CASSRDRNTEAFF. For the CDR3, the DNA is TGTGCCAGCAGTCGGGACAGGAACACTGAAGCTTTCTTT.

The sample holds many counts of this clone. The chain combines TRBV11-3 with TRBJ1-1; D is unresolved. Per the germline V gene, CDR1 is SGHNT and CDR2 is YENEEA. Deletions cut 0 bases from V and 3 bases from J, with 5 bases between. CDR3 length: 13 amino acids. This CDR3 is CASSLDPDTEAFF. The CDR3 DNA reads TGTGCCAGCAGCTTAGATCCGGACACTGAAGCTTTCTTT.

In this sample, this clone turned up many times. This chain uses TRBV7-9 with TRBJ2-5; 14 bases align to TRBD2. CDR3 length equals 17 residues. Germline trimming cut 3 bases from V and 5 bases from J; bases unmatched to any gene: 8. CDR1 and CDR2 from the germline V gene are SEHNR and FQNEAQ (reference sequence). The CDR3 DNA follows: TGTGCCAGCAGCTTTGGGACTAGCGGGAGTTTACTTGAGACCCAGTACTTC. Residues: CASSFGTSGSLLETQYF.